This T cell receptor (beta chain) was sequenced during a study of response to subunit inactivated influenza vaccine (dated 2018 in TCRdb). About the investigation overall: To follow how T cells responded to a trivalent subunit inactivated influenza vaccine, the researchers relied on deep quantitative profiling of the T cell receptor repertoire. On the study overall, not on this receptor specifically: The authors suggested that each seasonal influenza vaccination may recruit only a limited number of new T cells.

This clonotype has ten or more counts. The target of this receptor is not known. There are no base qualities to consult, and no much larger clone falls within one base. The germline V gene yields SGHTA for CDR1 and FQGNSA for CDR2. V and J are trimmed by 6 bases and 4 bases, and the gene matches miss 5 bases of the junction. The CDR3 covers 14 residues, taking in both the cysteine and the phenylalanine. The read is trimmed to its CDR3 DNA, 42 bases read in frame from base 1. The library was produced with RT-PCR. The sequencer listed for this sample is Illumina HiSeq 2500. The public reads were quality trimmed at Q25 with fastp and then assembled into clones with MiXCR by TCRdb, keeping productive beta chains. Entries are consolidated by CDR3 protein sequence, retaining the most common genes and DNA. The sample table lists around 480,000 distinct CDR3 sequences, about 17% of them with a count of one. The top ten clonotypes cover roughly 3% of the sample.

Sequences were derived from CD4+ T cells sorted from PBMCs, sampled about 23 months after vaccination. The sequence derives from a man aged 45 to 70 who received an inactivated influenza vaccine. Donor details come from another sample of the same person, matched by shared clones. Rearrangement joined TRBV7-2 to TRBJ2-7, with 11 bases aligning to TRBD2. The DNA reads TGTGCCAGCAGTTGGGGACTAGCGGCTTACGAGCAGTACTTC. Translated, it gives CASSWGLAAYEQYF. Here the CDR3 is joined to the reference TRBV7-2 and TRBJ2-7 genes, and the full variable domain is: GAGVSQSPSNKVTEKGKDVELRCDPISGHTALYWYRQSLGQGLEFLIYFQGNSAPDKSGLPSDRFSAERTGGSVSTLTIQRTQQEDSAVYLCASSWGLAAYEQYFGPGTRLTVT.